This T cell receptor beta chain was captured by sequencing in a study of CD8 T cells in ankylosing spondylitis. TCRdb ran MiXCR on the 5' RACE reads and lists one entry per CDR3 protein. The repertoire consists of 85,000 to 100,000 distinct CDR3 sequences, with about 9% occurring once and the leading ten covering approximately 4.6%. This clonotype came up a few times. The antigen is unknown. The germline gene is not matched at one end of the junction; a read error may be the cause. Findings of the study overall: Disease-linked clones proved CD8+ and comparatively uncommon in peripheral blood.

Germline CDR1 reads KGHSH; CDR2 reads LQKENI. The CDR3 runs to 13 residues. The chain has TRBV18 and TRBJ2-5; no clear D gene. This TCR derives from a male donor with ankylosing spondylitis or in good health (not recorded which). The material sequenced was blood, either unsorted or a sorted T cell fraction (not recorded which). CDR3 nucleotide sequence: TGTGTCAGCTCACCGTGGGGTGAAGAGACCCAGTACTTC. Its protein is CVSSPWGEETQYF.